The next 19 T cell receptor beta chains were all read from a single sample in a study of blood T cell repertoires in COVID-19 (dated by TCRdb to 2020 to 2021). Libraries came from the immunoSEQ multiplex PCR assay. TCRdb took over this immuneACCESS table, retaining in-frame rearrangements with V and J assigned. Such tables are incomplete; in checked studies, under half of the missing clones stem from an unresolved V gene, and the remainder is unexplained. This sample is represented by 90,000 to 120,000 clones; more than 70% of them were singletons. In total, the top ten clones hold roughly 4.3% of the sample. The sample was peripheral blood. These receptors came from a human donor in a cohort sampled during active COVID-19.

The V and J genes are TRBV14 and TRBJ2-7; D gene ambiguous. The CDR3 totals 15 residues. Germline assignment: CDR1 SGHDN and CDR2 FVKESK. Trimming removed 0 bases from V and 5 bases from J, with 14 bases in between. The CDR3 DNA sequence: TGTGCCAGCAGCCAAGATAGCCCCCCCCCGGACGAGCAGTACTTC. It encodes CASSQDSPPPDEQYF.

The chain joins TRBV7-2 to TRBJ2-3; 8 bases agree with TRBD2. The CDR3 consists of 19 residues. The V gene end was trimmed by 0 bases and the J gene end by 4 bases; junction bases not matched to a gene: 15. Germline values: CDR1 SGHTA, CDR2 FQGNSA. The CDR3 here is CASSLAHPGLGRVSDTQYF. In DNA, the CDR3 is TGTGCCAGCAGCTTAGCCCATCCGGGACTAGGGAGGGTATCAGATACGCAGTATTTT. The full variable domain, with the rest looked up from reference TRBV7-2 and TRBJ2-3, is GAGVSQSPSNKVTEKGKDVELRCDPISGHTALYWYRQSLGQGLEFLIYFQGNSAPDKSGLPSDRFSAERTGGSVSTLTIQRTQQEDSAVYLCASSLAHPGLGRVSDTQYFGPGTRLTVL.

The chain uses TRBV7-2 and TRBJ2-3, with a weak D call TRBD1 (5 bases). The CDR3 sequence is 14 residues long. Germline CDR1 reads SGHTA; CDR2 reads FQGNSA. V was clipped by 5 bases and J by 6 bases, with 15 bases between them. CDR3 DNA sequence: TGTGCCAGCAGCGACAGCCACGCCCAGGATACGCAGTATTTT. Translated, it gives CASSDSHAQDTQYF.

This clone was seen a single time. V is TRBV18 and J is TRBJ2-7; 8 nucleotides line up with TRBD1. The CDR3 extends over 13 amino acids. CDR1 is KGHSH and CDR2 is LQKENI in the germline V gene. Trimming cost V 4 bases and J 6 bases; bases outside gene matches: 5. CDR3 residues: CASSLDRGSEQYF. The CDR3 bases are TGTGCCAGCTCACTCGACAGGGGAAGCGAGCAGTACTTC.

The CDR3 nucleotides are TGTGCCAGCAGTGACCGTAGCGGGAACTCCTACAATGAGCAGTTCTTC. Translated, it gives CASSDRSGNSYNEQFF. The J gene is TRBJ2-1, the V gene TRBV2, with 8 bases aligning to TRBD2. Germline-derived CDR1 and CDR2 are SNHLY and FYNNEI. The CDR3 is 16 amino acids. The ends lost 3 bases at V and 0 bases at J; junction bases unmatched: 4.

The gene calls are TRBV18 and TRBJ1-2, with D possibly matching TRBD1 (6 bases). V was cut by 0 bases and J by 4 bases, with 6 bases left in between. The CDR3 loop spans 13 amino acids. The V gene's germline CDR1 is KGHSH and CDR2 LQKENI. The CDR3 DNA reads TGTGCCAGCTCACCACCGGGGGCCTATGGCTACACCTTC. Protein: CASSPPGAYGYTF.

This clone was recorded once. The chain couples TRBV27 to TRBJ2-2, with 8 bases aligning to TRBD2. From germline, CDR1 is MNHEY and CDR2 SMNVEV (reference sequence). The J segment lost 1 base and the V segment lost 1 base, leaving 26 bases of the junction unmatched. This CDR3 has 24 amino acids. The chain's CDR3 is CASSLYFGGSGTADHIQNTGELFF. CDR3 bases: TGTGCCAGCAGTTTATATTTCGGTGGTAGCGGGACTGCCGATCATATTCAGAACACCGGGGAGCTGTTTTTT.

The chain couples TRBV19 to TRBJ2-2; tentatively, D is TRBD2 (6 bases). This CDR3 comprises 16 residues. Trimming removed 5 bases from V and 4 bases from J, with 17 bases in between. Germline CDR1 and CDR2: LNHDA and SQIVND (reference sequence). The CDR3 sequence: CASSPPPGVVTGELFF. The CDR3 DNA reads as TGTGCCAGTAGTCCACCCCCGGGGGTCGTCACCGGGGAGCTGTTTTTT. The full variable domain, with the rest looked up from reference TRBV19 and TRBJ2-2, is DGGITQSPKYLFRKEGQNVTLSCEQNLNHDAMYWYRQDPGQGLRLIYYSQIVNDFQKGDIAEGYSVSREKKESFPLTVTSAQKNPTAFYLCASSPPPGVVTGELFFGEGSRLTVL.

The rearrangement joins TRBV28 to TRBJ1-1, with 7 bases fitting TRBD1. Germline V gene lookup returns CDR1 MDHEN and CDR2 SYDVKM. CDR3 length: 15 residues. V lost 3 bases, J lost 0 bases, and 4 bases stayed unmatched. In DNA form, the CDR3 reads TGTGCCAGCAGTTTCACAGGGGAGGTGAACACTGAAGCTTTCTTT. Its protein product is CASSFTGEVNTEAFF.

This chain connects TRBV25-1 to TRBJ1-2, with 10 positions matching TRBD1. The CDR3 sequence is 15 residues long. Germline CDR1 and CDR2: MGHDK and SYGVNS. V shed 3 bases and J 4 bases; nucleotides not matched to a gene: 5. The CDR3 DNA is TGTGCCAGCAGTGACAAGGGGACAGGGGTCTATGGCTACACCTTC. Translation gives CASSDKGTGVYGYTF.

This chain joins TRBV6-6 and TRBJ2-5; 9 nucleotides line up with TRBD1. The germline V gene encodes CDR1 MNHNY and CDR2 SVGAGI (reference sequence). With 2 bases clipped from V and 4 bases from J, the junction kept 5 bases outside the gene matches. CDR3 length: 15 residues. The CDR3 here is CASSYRQGVSETQYF. The DNA for the CDR3 is TGTGCCAGCAGTTACCGACAGGGGGTGTCAGAGACCCAGTACTTC.

The gene calls are TRBV28 and TRBJ1-2; TRBD1 matches 9 bases. The J segment lost 4 bases and the V segment lost 5 bases, leaving 2 bases of the junction unmatched. The CDR3 is made up of 13 amino acids. The germline V gene encodes CDR1 MDHEN and CDR2 SYDVKM. In DNA, the CDR3 is TGTGCCAGCAGTCTGACAGGGGGCTATGGCTACACCTTC. This translates into CASSLTGGYGYTF.

This chain connects TRBV6-5 to TRBJ1-4; D is unclear. CDR1 and CDR2 from the germline V gene are MNHEY and SVGAGI. The CDR3 spans 16 residues. Trimming pared 0 bases from V and 0 bases from J, leaving 8 bases between. The DNA for the CDR3 is TGTGCCAGCAGTTACTCGTTGGCCTCAACTAATGAAAAACTGTTTTTT. It yields the protein CASSYSLASTNEKLFF.

The chain recombines TRBV2 with TRBJ2-1; 8 bases match TRBD1. The CDR3 covers 16 residues. Germline assignment: CDR1 SNHLY and CDR2 FYNNEI. V dropped 7 bases and J dropped 8; count of bases not matched to a gene: 16. The CDR3 sequence: CASNHPGQGAGDEQFF. The CDR3 DNA sequence: TGTGCCAGCAACCACCCCGGGCAGGGGGCTGGGGATGAGCAGTTCTTC.

Turning to this clone: The sample contains more than one DNA sequence encoding this CDR3. V gene TRBV18 combines with J gene TRBJ2-1, with D possibly being TRBD2 (6 bases). The CDR3 has 15 amino acids. Germline V gene lookup returns CDR1 KGHSH and CDR2 LQKENI. The ends were cut back, 0 bases at V and 0 bases at J, with 6 bases in the middle. DNA of the CDR3: TGTGCCAGCTCACCACCGGGGGGCTCCTACAATGAGCAGTTCTTC. Amino acid sequence: CASSPPGGSYNEQFF.

The V and J genes are TRBV28 and TRBJ1-1; D is unresolved. Trimming cost V 4 bases and J 1 base, with 7 bases left between them. The length of the CDR3 is 13 residues. CDR1 is MDHEN, CDR2 SYDVKM, per germline. CDR3 sequence: CASSSHTNTEAFF. The CDR3 nucleotides are TGTGCCAGCAGTTCGCACACGAACACTGAAGCTTTCTTT. Supplemented by reference TRBV28 and TRBJ1-1, the full variable domain reads DVKVTQSSRYLVKRTGEKVFLECVQDMDHENMFWYRQDPGLGLRLIYFSYDVKMKEKGDIPEGYSVSREKKERFSLILESASTNQTSMYLCASSSHTNTEAFFGQGTRLTVV.

In DNA, the CDR3 is TGTGCCAGCAGCTTAGGGTATATGAACACTGAAGCTTTCTTT. Encoded protein: CASSLGYMNTEAFF. The chain has TRBV13 and TRBJ1-1; unclear D gene. CDR1 is PRHDT and CDR2 is FYEKMQ in the germline V gene (reference sequence). This CDR3 comprises 14 residues. The V gene lost 0 bases and the J gene lost 0 bases, with 5 bases spanning the gap.

The chain carries TRBV18 and TRBJ1-1; TRBD1 matches at 7 bases. The CDR3 extends over 16 amino acids. In germline, CDR1 is KGHSH, CDR2 LQKENI. V shed 0 bases and J 0 bases; nucleotides not matched to a gene: 4. The CDR3 DNA follows: TGTGCCAGCTCACCACCCGGGACAGATATGAACACTGAAGCTTTCTTT. Its translation is CASSPPGTDMNTEAFF.

The gene calls are TRBV5-4 and TRBJ2-1, with TRBD2 matching over 10 bases. Germline V gene data show CDR1 as SGHNT and CDR2 as YYREEE (reference sequence). The CDR3 sequence is 15 residues long. J was trimmed by 7 bases and V by 4 bases; bases with no gene match: 8. Here the CDR3 reads CASSRTSGTTNEQFF. Here the CDR3 DNA reads TGTGCCAGCAGCCGGACTAGCGGAACGACAAATGAGCAGTTCTTC.